The 30 T cell receptor beta chains presented below share a single source sample, sequenced in a study of T cells after yellow fever vaccination. TCRdb fed the 5' RACE reads into MiXCR, producing one record per CDR3 protein. This table holds some 120,000 distinct CDR3 sequences, 7.4% found once. The specimen was CD4+ T cells sorted from PBMCs, collected 10 days after the first yellow fever vaccination. These receptors were taken from a man between 18 and 29 years old who received the YFV17D yellow fever vaccine.

This clonotype was recorded at least ten times. J is TRBJ2-3 and V is TRBV4-3; D perhaps matches TRBD2 (7 bases). V was trimmed by 5 bases and J by 6 bases, leaving 15 bases between them. The germline gives CDR1 LGHNA, CDR2 YSLEER. CDR3 length: 14 residues. The CDR3, as DNA: TGCGCCAGCAGCTACGGGGGGCGATCTGATACGCAGTATTTT. Its protein product is CASSYGGRSDTQYF.

This clonotype was observed at least ten times. The chain combines TRBV18 with TRBJ1-1; the D is unclear. V was cut by 3 bases and J by 6 bases, with 17 bases left in between. The germline CDR1 and CDR2 sequences are KGHSH and LQKENI. The CDR3 length is 15 residues. CDR3 nucleotide sequence: TGTGCCAGCTCACCGTCGGGAGGCTGGACTGCTGAAGCTTTCTTT. This gives the protein CASSPSGGWTAEAFF.

This clonotype was observed at least ten times. This sequence joins TRBV7-3 and TRBJ1-5, with TRBD1 as a possible D gene (5 bases). Germline V CDR1 and CDR2: SGHTA, FQGTGA. Deletions cut 10 bases from V and 4 bases from J, with 11 bases between. This CDR3 spans 12 amino acids. The CDR3 sequence: CATGGGNQPQHF. The CDR3, as DNA: TGTGCCACCGGGGGGGGGAATCAGCCCCAGCATTTT.

This clonotype was seen many times. This chain links TRBV12-3 or TRBV12-4 with TRBJ1-6; D ambiguous. This CDR3 spans 14 amino acids. V was pared by 1 base and J by 5 bases, with 6 bases between. For the CDR3, the DNA is TGTGCCAGCAGTTTAGGTGTCAATAATTCACCCCTCCACTTT. This sequence encodes CASSLGVNNSPLHF.

This clonotype has at least ten counts. This chain links TRBV7-4 with TRBJ1-1, with 9 bases matching TRBD1. The CDR3 spans 16 residues. The ends lost 5 bases at V and 4 bases at J; junction bases unmatched: 11. The germline CDR1 and CDR2 sequences are SGHVT and SQSDAQ. The CDR3 loop reads CASSGRDRVLSTEAFF. The CDR3 nucleotides are TGTGCCAGCAGCGGCCGGGACAGGGTCTTAAGCACTGAAGCTTTCTTT.

This clonotype has at least ten counts. The rearrangement joins TRBV6-5 to TRBJ1-6; no clear D. Looked up from germline, CDR1 is MNHEY and CDR2 is SVGAGI. V dropped 2 bases and J dropped 0 bases, with 11 bases sitting between them. The CDR3 loop spans 17 amino acids. CDR3 region: CASSYDTSSSYNSPLHF. The CDR3 bases are TGTGCCAGCAGTTACGACACTTCGAGCTCCTATAATTCACCCCTCCACTTT.

Ten or more counts support this clonotype. The chain couples TRBV20-1 to TRBJ2-3; 7 bases are a match to TRBD2. Germline V lookup: CDR1 DFQATT, CDR2 SNEGSKA (reference sequence). There are 13 residues in the CDR3. V gave up 7 bases and J gave up 2 bases; unmatched junction bases: 6. CDR3 region: CSGFLAATDTQYF. The CDR3 nucleotides are TGCAGTGGATTCCTAGCGGCCACAGATACGCAGTATTTT.

With respect to this clonotype: This may be a read error, as it is one base from a much larger clone. This chain joins TRBV12-3 or TRBV12-4 and TRBJ2-1; perhaps TRBD2 as D (6 bases). The CDR3 contains 13 residues. The V end lost 5 bases, the J end lost 7 bases, and 12 bases lay between the germline ends. CDR3 bases: TGTGCCAGCAGTGGGTGCGGGGAGAATGAGCAGTTCTTC. Protein sequence: CASSGCGENEQFF.

There are many counts of this clonotype. The genes are TRBV4-3 and TRBJ2-2; D might be TRBD1 (6 bases). The germline gives CDR1 LGHNA, CDR2 YSLEER. Trimming shortened V by 4 bases and J by 6 bases, and 18 bases separated the two germline ends. The CDR3 length is 16 residues. The CDR3 reads CASSLSSGASSGELFF. The CDR3 DNA follows: TGCGCCAGCAGCCTATCTTCAGGGGCGAGTTCCGGGGAGCTGTTTTTT.

In this sample, this clonotype turned up many times. This chain uses TRBV7-2 with TRBJ1-1; unclear D gene. Germline V gene sequence: CDR1 SGHTA, CDR2 FQGNSA. Trimming removed 3 bases at V and 11 bases at J, with 16 bases between. The CDR3 has 13 residues. The DNA of the CDR3 is TGTGCCAGCAGCTTGTTGGGGAGAGTTACTGCTTTCTTT. Translating it yields CASSLLGRVTAFF.

This clonotype was picked up many times. The rearrangement links TRBV4-1 to TRBJ2-2; 10 bases are shared with TRBD1. The trim removed 7 bases at V and 6 bases at J, leaving 8 bases unmatched. The CDR3 runs 15 residues. Germline CDR1 is MGHRA and CDR2 is YSYEKL. CDR3 loop: CASNPRDRGPGELFF. The CDR3 DNA sequence: TGCGCCAGCAATCCCAGGGACAGGGGCCCCGGGGAGCTGTTTTTT.

This clonotype was detected many times. V gene TRBV7-8 combines with J gene TRBJ1-2; possibly TRBD1 for D (5 bases). V lost 3 bases and J 4 bases, leaving 18 bases between the germline ends. Germline assignment: CDR1 SGHVS and CDR2 FQNEAQ. The CDR3 contains 16 residues. The CDR3: CASSFELGRVVYGYTF. In nucleotides, the CDR3 is TGTGCCAGCAGCTTTGAGTTGGGCAGGGTTGTCTATGGCTACACCTTC.

This clonotype was detected ten times or more. The gene calls are TRBV15 and TRBJ1-4, with 8 bases identical to TRBD1. CDR1 LNHNV and CDR2 YYDKDF come from the germline V gene (reference sequence). The CDR3 contains 16 residues. The J segment lost 0 bases and the V segment lost 3 bases, leaving 3 bases of the junction unmatched. The CDR3 loop is CATSRPGQATNEKLFF. The CDR3 DNA reads as TGTGCCACCAGCAGGCCGGGACAGGCAACTAATGAAAAACTGTTTTTT.

This clonotype was seen at least ten times. The CDR3 loop reads CASSEARTYQGTEAFF. As DNA, the CDR3 is TGTGCCAGCAGTGAAGCGAGGACTTACCAGGGAACTGAAGCTTTCTTT. The chain is built from TRBV2 and TRBJ1-1; possible D gene TRBD1, 5 bases. Germline V gene sequence: CDR1 SNHLY, CDR2 FYNNEI. Deletions cut 0 bases from V and 5 bases from J, with 16 bases between. This CDR3 has 16 amino acids.

This clonotype was observed at least ten times. This chain joins TRBV5-6 and TRBJ1-1; D is perhaps TRBD1 (5 bases). Trimming removed 4 bases at V and 10 bases at J, with 17 bases between. Germline V gives CDR1 SGHDT, CDR2 YYEEEE. This CDR3 has 13 amino acids. The CDR3 loop reads CASSLGTALGAFF. The CDR3 DNA follows: TGTGCCAGCAGCCTAGGGACGGCTTTAGGAGCTTTCTTT.

This clonotype has at least ten counts. This rearrangement joins TRBV18 to TRBJ2-7; the match to TRBD1 covers 8 bases. J lost 5 bases, V lost 3 bases, and 9 bases had no gene match. Germline V gene data show CDR1 as KGHSH and CDR2 as LQKENI. CDR3 length: 15 amino acids. This CDR3 is CASSPAGQGGNEQYF. Written as DNA, the CDR3 is TGTGCCAGCTCACCCGCCGGACAGGGAGGTAACGAGCAGTACTTC.

In this sample, this clonotype turned up many times. V is TRBV5-1 and J is TRBJ2-5; the match to TRBD2 covers 7 bases. V trimming: 4 bases; J trimming: 0 bases; junction bases outside the gene matches: 3. In germline, CDR1 is SGHRS, CDR2 YFSETQ. The CDR3 is made up of 14 amino acids. CDR3 sequence: CASSPGTNQETQYF. The CDR3 DNA sequence: TGCGCCAGCAGCCCAGGGACTAACCAAGAGACCCAGTACTTC.

The CDR3 sequence: CSVDFLQGSYNEQFF. Written as DNA, the CDR3 is TGCAGCGTTGATTTCCTCCAGGGCTCCTACAATGAGCAGTTCTTC. The chain combines TRBV29-1 with TRBJ2-1, with D perhaps matching TRBD1 (5 bases). The V end lost 3 bases, the J end lost 0 bases, and 12 bases lay between the germline ends. Germline V gene data show CDR1 as SQVTM and CDR2 as ANQGSEA. The CDR3 totals 15 residues.

This clonotype has a count of ten or more. J is TRBJ2-2 and V is TRBV28, with no clear D. This CDR3 spans 12 amino acids. The V gene lost 7 bases and the J gene lost 2 bases, with 5 bases spanning the gap. Germline-derived CDR1 and CDR2 are MDHEN and SYDVKM. CDR3 protein: CASNGNTGELFF. The CDR3, as DNA: TGTGCCAGCAACGGAAACACCGGGGAGCTGTTTTTT.

A remark on this clonotype: One base away lies a much larger clone, so this may be a sequencing read error. The V call is TRBV6-1, the J call TRBJ2-3, with D maybe TRBD1 (5 bases). CDR1 is MNHNS and CDR2 is SASEGT in the germline V gene. The CDR3 spans 14 residues. Trimming took 11 bases from V and 6 from J, leaving 21 bases between them. CDR3 in DNA: TGTGCCGGGTCCGGGCTGGGGCGGCATGATACGCAGTATTTT. Its translation: CAGSGLGRHDTQYF.

J is TRBJ2-5 and V is TRBV5-1; no clear D. The V gene lost 2 bases and the J gene lost 2 bases, with 10 bases spanning the gap. The CDR3 has 14 residues. CDR1 is SGHRS and CDR2 is YFSETQ in the germline V gene. The CDR3 spells CASSFSGHQETQYF. The CDR3 bases are TGCGCCAGCAGCTTTTCTGGTCATCAAGAGACCCAGTACTTC.

This clonotype was recorded at least ten times. The chain couples TRBV9 to TRBJ1-3, with unresolved D. Germline assignment: CDR1 SGDLS and CDR2 YYNGEE. The CDR3 has 17 amino acids. V lost 0 bases to trimming and J lost 0 bases, with 13 bases between them. The CDR3 bases are TGTGCCAGCAGCGTAGCCAATGCCCCCTACTCTGGAAACACCATATATTTT. It is translated as CASSVANAPYSGNTIYF.

This clonotype was observed a few times. The chain recombines TRBV7-2 with TRBJ1-6; D is undetermined. Germline CDR1 is SGHTA and CDR2 is FQGNSA. The CDR3 loop spans 15 amino acids. The V gene lost 5 bases and the J gene lost 14 bases, with 22 bases spanning the gap. The CDR3 region has the DNA TGTGCCAGCAGCCTCTCCGACGGTCCGGGGAAGACCCTCCACTTT. Translated, it gives CASSLSDGPGKTLHF. The variable domain in full, completed from reference TRBV7-2 and TRBJ1-6, reads GAGVSQSPSNKVTEKGKDVELRCDPISGHTALYWYRQSLGQGLEFLIYFQGNSAPDKSGLPSDRFSAERTGGSVSTLTIQRTQQEDSAVYLCASSLSDGPGKTLHFGNGTRLTVT.

This clonotype has ten or more counts. This rearrangement joins TRBV6-2 or TRBV6-3 to TRBJ2-5; D is undetermined. Per the germline V gene, CDR1 is MNHEY and CDR2 is SVGEGT. This CDR3 has 15 residues. V dropped 6 bases and J dropped 1 base, with 15 bases sitting between them. CDR3 loop: CASSSPHTGQETQYF. The CDR3 coding sequence is TGTGCCAGCAGCTCACCCCATACGGGCCAAGAGACCCAGTACTTC.

There are many counts of this clonotype. This chain uses TRBV7-2 with TRBJ1-4; TRBD1 might be the D (6 bases). CDR1 is SGHTA and CDR2 is FQGNSA in the germline V gene. This CDR3 has 14 residues. Trimming shortened V by 5 bases and J by 8 bases, and 15 bases separated the two germline ends. The CDR3 sequence: CASSPDMGAEKLFF. In DNA form, the CDR3 reads TGTGCCAGCAGCCCAGACATGGGGGCCGAAAAACTGTTTTTT.

Ten or more counts support this clonotype. The chain's CDR3 is CATSRGVNTEAFF. The CDR3 nucleotides are TGTGCCACCAGCCGGGGAGTAAACACTGAAGCTTTCTTT. This chain uses TRBV15 with TRBJ1-1; D gene ambiguous. The ends were cut back, 5 bases at V and 2 bases at J, with 9 bases in the middle. The CDR3 consists of 13 residues. From germline, CDR1 is LNHNV and CDR2 YYDKDF (reference sequence).

In this sample, this clonotype turned up many times. The CDR3 nucleotides read TGCAGCGTTGGAGAGCCGACCCCTTATGGCTACACCTTC. It translates to CSVGEPTPYGYTF. The chain carries TRBV29-1 and TRBJ1-2; no clear D. V lost 4 bases to trimming and J lost 5 bases, with 14 bases between them. The CDR3 loop spans 13 amino acids. Germline assignment: CDR1 SQVTM and CDR2 ANQGSEA.

This clonotype was detected ten times or more. The chain links TRBV11-2 to TRBJ2-3; D ambiguous. This CDR3 region has 13 residues. The germline gives CDR1 SGHAT, CDR2 FQNNGV. Trimming cost V 0 bases and J 7 bases, with 8 bases left between them. The CDR3 spells CASSLDRRNTQYF. As DNA, the CDR3 is TGTGCCAGCAGCTTAGATCGGCGAAATACGCAGTATTTT.

This clonotype was seen many times. The chain joins TRBV5-6 to TRBJ2-7; 9 nucleotides agree with TRBD1. The germline CDR1 and CDR2 sequences are SGHDT and YYEEEE. The CDR3 is 15 amino acids. V was clipped by 2 bases and J by 2 bases; unmatched bases: 5. In DNA form, the CDR3 reads TGTGCCAGCAGCTTTAGACAGGGGGTAACCTACGAGCAGTACTTC. As protein: CASSFRQGVTYEQYF.

This clonotype was detected only a few times. The chain joins TRBV18 to TRBJ2-7; no firm D call. With 6 bases removed from V and 6 bases from J, the gap between germline ends came to 21 bases. The germline CDR1 and CDR2 sequences are KGHSH and LQKENI. The CDR3 is made up of 15 amino acids. CDR3 DNA: TGTGCCAGCTCCCACAGAGGCAGCCCCCCAGCCGAGCAGTACTTC. It yields the protein CASSHRGSPPAEQYF. Full variable domain (rest looked up from reference TRBV18 and TRBJ2-7): NAGVMQNPRHLVRRRGQEARLRCSPMKGHSHVYWYRQLPEEGLKFMVYLQKENIIDESGMPKERFSAEFPKEGPSILRIQQVVRGDSAAYFCASSHRGSPPAEQYFGPGTRLTVT.